A selection of T cell receptor beta chains follows, all from one sample in a study of blood T cells in healthy people across ages. From the 5' RACE reads, TCRdb called clonotypes with MiXCR, one entry per CDR3 protein. The sample carries around 1,000,000 distinct CDR3 sequences, 35% to 40% recorded once. Input material: blood. The source of these receptors is a man between 18 and 29 years old in good health. CDR3s include the opening cysteine and the closing phenylalanine or tryptophan. The order of the fields is V gene, D gene, CDR3 length, J gene, clone size, CDR3 DNA, CDR3 protein. D genes are given only for firm matches. Not all rows give a size; the values are once, few, many and, for expanded clones, a class.

TRBV4-3	-	15	TRBJ2-1	-	TGCGCCAGCATGATGCAGTTGACGGAGCTGGGTGAGCAGTTCTTC	CASMMQLTELGEQFF
TRBV7-8	-	15	TRBJ1-5	-	TGTGCCAGCAGCCCTACAGAGACTAGCAATCAGCCCCAGCATTTT	CASSPTETSNQPQHF
TRBV12-3/TRBV12-4	-	17	TRBJ1-6	many	TGTGCCAGCAGTTTACGGCAAATCGGCTCCTATAATTCACCCCTCCACTTT	CASSLRQIGSYNSPLHF
TRBV6-5	-	15	TRBJ1-1	few	TGTGCCAGCAGTTACGACTCCGGGAGGCGGACTGAAGCTTTCTTT	CASSYDSGRRTEAFF
TRBV2	TRBD1	14	TRBJ2-7	-	TGTGCCAGCCCTATGGGACAGGGCAACTACGAGCAGTACTTC	CASPMGQGNYEQYF
TRBV18	-	17	TRBJ1-2	-	TGTGCCAGCTCACCAGCCCCTGGCACCCTAGCTAACTATGGCTACACCTTC	CASSPAPGTLANYGYTF
TRBV4-1	TRBD2	17	TRBJ2-5	once	TGCGCCAGCAGCCAAGGCACGGCGACTAGCGGCCAAGAGACCCAGTACTTC	CASSQGTATSGQETQYF
TRBV10-3	-	15	TRBJ2-7	-	TGTGCCATCAGTGGGGACACCCAGAGCTCCGACGAGCAGTACTTC	CAISGDTQSSDEQYF
TRBV12-3/TRBV12-4	TRBD1	12	TRBJ2-7	few	TGTGCCAACAGGCAGGGGGTTTACGAGCAGTACTTC	CANRQGVYEQYF
TRBV2	TRBD2	14	TRBJ2-1	-	TGTGCCAGCAGACGAAATAGCGGGGCAAATGAGCAGTTCTTC	CASRRNSGANEQFF
TRBV20-1	TRBD2	18	TRBJ2-3	-	TGCAGTGCTTCGGGACTAGCGGGGGGTACCATTAACACAGATACGCAGTATTTT	CSASGLAGGTINTDTQYF
TRBV11-1	TRBD1	15	TRBJ1-2	-	TGTGCCAGCAGTCGCATGACAGGGGACGGCTATGGCTACACCTTC	CASSRMTGDGYGYTF
TRBV20-1	-	16	TRBJ1-5	once	TGCAGTGCTAGACCACCGACGGGGGGCGGCAATCAGCCCCAGCATTTT	CSARPPTGGGNQPQHF
TRBV7-2	-	13	TRBJ2-5	-	TGTGCCAACAGCGCACAGGGGAGGGAGACCCAGTACTTC	CANSAQGRETQYF
TRBV6-2/TRBV6-3	TRBD1	16	TRBJ1-5	few	TGTGCCAGCAGCACACTTCTACAGGGGGCTTGGCAGCCCCAGCATTTT	CASSTLLQGAWQPQHF
TRBV5-1	-	15	TRBJ2-2	-	TGTGCCAGCAGCTTGAGGGTAGCGAACACCGGGGAACTGTTTTTT	CASSLRVANTGELFF
TRBV28	-	15	TRBJ1-1	-	TGTGCCAGCAGTTTAGATGGGGCTCTGAACACTGAAGCTTTCTTT	CASSLDGALNTEAFF
TRBV7-2	-	15	TRBJ2-1	many	TGTGCCAGCAGCTTAGCCCTAGGATCCTACAATGAGCAGTTCTTC	CASSLALGSYNEQFF
TRBV7-2	-	15	TRBJ2-2	few	TGTGCCAGCAGCTTTAATCGACCTAACACCGGGGAGCTGTTTTTT	CASSFNRPNTGELFF
TRBV28	-	14	TRBJ1-2	few	TGTGCCAGCAGTTTACTCCAGAGGGTCGGCGGCTACACCTTC	CASSLLQRVGGYTF
TRBV11-2	-	15	TRBJ2-3	-	TGTGCCAGCAGCTTGAGGGGCGCGGGTCCAGATACGCAGTATTTT	CASSLRGAGPDTQYF
TRBV7-2	-	16	TRBJ1-5	few	TGTGCCAGCAGCTTAGTGGGAGGTACTGGCAATCAGCCCCAGCATTTT	CASSLVGGTGNQPQHF
TRBV13	-	13	TRBJ2-3	-	TGTGCCAGCAGCATCCTGACAGGAGATACGCAGTATTTT	CASSILTGDTQYF
TRBV20-1	-	16	TRBJ2-3	once	TGCAGTGCTAGAGATCTAAGGGGAACTAGCACAGATACGCAGTATTTT	CSARDLRGTSTDTQYF
TRBV20-1	-	15	TRBJ2-5	-	TGCAGTGCTAGAGTCCCAGTGCGTAACCCAGAGACCCAGTACTTC	CSARVPVRNPETQYF
TRBV12-3/TRBV12-4	-	13	TRBJ2-7	-	TGTGCCAGCACCCCACAGGCCACCTACGAGCAGTACTTC	CASTPQATYEQYF
TRBV9	TRBD2	15	TRBJ2-5	few	TGTGCCAGCAGCGTAGCAGGGACTAGCGCAGAGACCCAGTACTTC	CASSVAGTSAETQYF
TRBV20-1	TRBD1	14	TRBJ2-1	few	TGCAGTGCAAAGACAGGGGCAGTTTACAATGAGCAGTTCTTC	CSAKTGAVYNEQFF
TRBV4-3	TRBD1	17	TRBJ2-7	-	TGCGCCAGCAGCCAATACTTGACAGGGGGACCCGACAATGAGCAGTACTTC	CASSQYLTGGPDNEQYF
TRBV12-3/TRBV12-4	TRBD1	16	TRBJ2-4	-	TGTGCCAGCAGCCCTCGGGACAGAGTAGCCAAAAACATTCAGTACTTC	CASSPRDRVAKNIQYF
TRBV3-1	TRBD1	15	TRBJ1-1	few	TGTGCCAGCAGCCGCGGACAGGGGGTGGGTACTGAAGCTTTCTTT	CASSRGQGVGTEAFF
TRBV4-1	-	13	TRBJ1-2	many	TGCGCCAGCAGCCAAGAGAGCGACTATGGCTACACCTTC	CASSQESDYGYTF
TRBV5-6	-	13	TRBJ2-7	-	TGTGCCAGCAGCTTGCACGGATCCTACGAGCAGTACTTC	CASSLHGSYEQYF